A single sample is the source of the 12 T cell receptor beta chains below, sequenced in a study of cytomegalovirus exposure and HLA in healthy donors. The repertoire was sequenced with immunoSEQ multiplex PCR; TCRdb's copy has only in-frame clones and lacks some. The table has tens of thousands of clones, about 94% seen once. Input material: PBMCs. These receptors all come from a man aged 18 to 29 in good health and CMV-seropositive.

The chain recombines TRBV13 with TRBJ2-1; tentatively, D is TRBD2 (5 bases). V lost 5 bases to trimming and J lost 3 bases, with 17 bases between them. Germline CDR1 is PRHDT and CDR2 is FYEKMQ (reference sequence). CDR3 length: 16 residues. The CDR3 reads CASSRSVATNYNEQFF. In DNA form, the CDR3 reads TGTGCCAGCAGCCGTTCCGTAGCGACAAACTACAATGAGCAGTTCTTC. The whole variable domain, remainder taken from reference TRBV13 and TRBJ2-1, is AAGVIQSPRHLIKEKRETATLKCYPIPRHDTVYWYQQGPGQDPQFLISFYEKMQSDKGSIPDRFSAQQFSDYHSELNMSSLELGDSALYFCASSRSVATNYNEQFFGPGTRLTVL.

The genes are TRBV7-6 and TRBJ1-6, with D possibly matching TRBD1 (5 bases). The V gene lost 0 bases and the J gene lost 11 bases, with 14 bases spanning the gap. The CDR3 runs 15 residues. CDR1 and CDR2 from the germline V gene are SGHVS and FNYEAQ. DNA of the CDR3: TGTGCCAGCAGCTTAGCTGGCGGGGACCAAACACCCCTCCACTTT. Its protein product is CASSLAGGDQTPLHF.

V and J are TRBV21-1 and TRBJ2-7; the table's D call, TRBD2, has no DNA check behind it. TRBV21-1 is noted as a pseudogene. The CDR3 extends over 15 amino acids. The CDR3 bases are TGTGCCAGCAGCAAAAGGGGAGGGATCCCCTACGAGCAGTACTTC. Encoded protein: CASSKRGGIPYEQYF.

The chain employs TRBV5-1 and TRBJ2-1; 13 bases align to TRBD2. This CDR3 comprises 18 residues. From germline, CDR1 is SGHRS and CDR2 YFSETQ. V lost 3 bases, J lost 0 bases, and 6 bases stayed unmatched. CDR3 in amino acids: CASSSRTSGGSSYNEQFF. DNA for the CDR3: TGCGCCAGCAGCTCTAGGACTAGCGGGGGATCCTCCTACAATGAGCAGTTCTTC.

This clone was detected once. V is TRBV5-8 and J is TRBJ2-3; D may be TRBD2 (5 bases). The germline V and J ends were trimmed by 4 bases and 3 bases, with 18 bases remaining between them. The CDR3 is 16 residues long. In germline, CDR1 is SGHTS, CDR2 YDEGEE. The CDR3 DNA follows: TGTGCCAGCAGCCTGTACGGGGTCTTATCAACAGATACGCAGTATTTT. Its translation is CASSLYGVLSTDTQYF.

Regarding this clone: One end of the junction does not line up with germline, which may come from a read error. The chain has TRBV7-7 and TRBJ2-5; 7 nucleotides agree with TRBD2. The CDR3 is made up of 13 amino acids. CDR1 is SSHAT and CDR2 is FNYEAQ in the germline V gene (reference sequence). CDR3 sequence: CASSLGGLETQYF. CDR3 nucleotides: TGTGCTAGCAGCTTGGGAGGGTTGGAGACCCAGTACTTC.

The CDR3 reads CASREEETQYF. The CDR3 region has the DNA TGCGCCAGCAGAGAGGAAGAGACCCAGTACTTC. The chain carries TRBV5-1 and TRBJ2-5, with D unclear. CDR1 is SGHRS, CDR2 YFSETQ, per germline. Deletions cut 5 bases from V and 3 bases from J, with 5 bases between. The CDR3 runs 11 residues.

The CDR3 DNA reads as TGCAGCGCTCTTCTTAGGGGCCAACTCTATGGCTACACCTTC. It yields the protein CSALLRGQLYGYTF. This sequence joins TRBV29-1 and TRBJ1-2, with D perhaps matching TRBD1 (5 bases). The length of the CDR3 is 14 residues. Per germline, CDR1 SQVTM and CDR2 ANQGSEA. Trimming left V 7 bases short and J 4 bases short, with 19 bases between.

V usage is TRBV7-6 and J usage is TRBJ2-7; the match to TRBD1 covers 8 bases. Trimming at V came to 7 bases and at J to 3 bases, leaving 23 bases not matched to a gene. Per germline, CDR1 SGHVS and CDR2 FNYEAQ. The CDR3 is 19 amino acids. For the CDR3, the DNA is TGTGCCAGCACCACTCTGGCGGACAGGGCGACGCATTTCAGCTACGAGCAGTACTTC. Encoded protein: CASTTLADRATHFSYEQYF.

The CDR3 bases are TGTGCCAGCAGTGAATATAAATGGCAGGGATCTGATCAGCCCCAGCATTTT. It specifies CASSEYKWQGSDQPQHF. The V call is TRBV6-1, the J call TRBJ1-5; possible D gene TRBD1, 5 bases. CDR1 is MNHNS and CDR2 is SASEGT in the germline V gene. V was shortened by 2 bases and J by 5 bases, with 19 bases between the two germline ends. The CDR3 runs 17 residues.

The chain is built from TRBV18 and TRBJ2-5; 8 nucleotides line up with TRBD1. CDR3 length: 16 amino acids. Germline loops: CDR1 KGHSH, CDR2 LQKENI. Unmatched junction bases numbered 9, after V lost 2 bases and J lost 4 bases. The DNA of the CDR3 is TGTGCCAGCTCACCATCTCGTGACAGGGGAGGAGAGACCCAGTACTTC. It specifies CASSPSRDRGGETQYF.

This chain connects TRBV11-2 to TRBJ2-4; D is possibly TRBD1 (8 bases). V shed 5 bases and J shed 9 bases, with 17 bases lying between them. The CDR3 is made up of 14 amino acids. Germline CDR1 is SGHAT and CDR2 is FQNNGV. The CDR3 reads CASSPGQGGGIQYF. The CDR3 bases are TGTGCCAGCAGCCCCGGACAGGGCGGGGGCATTCAGTACTTC.